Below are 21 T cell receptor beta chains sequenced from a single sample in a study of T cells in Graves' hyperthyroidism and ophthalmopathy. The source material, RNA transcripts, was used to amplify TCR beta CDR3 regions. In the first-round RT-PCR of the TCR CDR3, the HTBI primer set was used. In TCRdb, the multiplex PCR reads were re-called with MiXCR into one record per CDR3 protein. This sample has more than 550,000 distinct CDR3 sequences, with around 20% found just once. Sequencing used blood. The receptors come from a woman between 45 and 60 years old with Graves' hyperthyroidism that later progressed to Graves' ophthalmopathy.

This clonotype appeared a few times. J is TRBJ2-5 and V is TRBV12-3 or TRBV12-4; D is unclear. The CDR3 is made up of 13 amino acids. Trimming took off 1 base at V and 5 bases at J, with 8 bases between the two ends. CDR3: CASSLESYETQYF. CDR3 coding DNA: TGTGCCAGCAGTTTAGAGTCCTACGAGACCCAGTACTTC.

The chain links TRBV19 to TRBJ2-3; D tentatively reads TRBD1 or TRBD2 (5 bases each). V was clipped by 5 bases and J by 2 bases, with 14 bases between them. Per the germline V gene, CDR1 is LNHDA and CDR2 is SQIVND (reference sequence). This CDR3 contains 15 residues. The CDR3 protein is CASSPRDGLTDTQYF. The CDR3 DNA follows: TGTGCCAGTAGTCCCAGGGACGGCCTCACAGATACGCAGTATTTT.

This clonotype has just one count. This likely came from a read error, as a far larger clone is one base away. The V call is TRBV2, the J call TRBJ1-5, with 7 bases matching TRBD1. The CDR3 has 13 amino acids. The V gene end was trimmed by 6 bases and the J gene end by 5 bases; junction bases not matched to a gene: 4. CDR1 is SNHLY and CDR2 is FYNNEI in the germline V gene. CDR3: CASSPTGHQPQHF. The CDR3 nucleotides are TGTGCCAGCAGCCCGACAGGGCATCAGCCCCAGCATTTT.

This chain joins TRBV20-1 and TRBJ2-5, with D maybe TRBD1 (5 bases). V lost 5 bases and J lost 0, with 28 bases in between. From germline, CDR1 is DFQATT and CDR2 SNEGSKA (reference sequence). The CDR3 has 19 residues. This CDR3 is CSAGTEIGASLMHQETQYF. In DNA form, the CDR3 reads TGCAGTGCTGGAACAGAGATAGGGGCCTCCCTAATGCACCAAGAGACCCAGTACTTC.

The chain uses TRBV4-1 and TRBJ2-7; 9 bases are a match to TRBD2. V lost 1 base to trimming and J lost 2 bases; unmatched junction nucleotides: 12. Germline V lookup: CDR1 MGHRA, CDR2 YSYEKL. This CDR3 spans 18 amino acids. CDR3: CASSQGLAGEPTPYEQYF. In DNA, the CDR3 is TGCGCCAGCAGCCAAGGGTTAGCGGGGGAGCCTACACCCTACGAGCAGTACTTC.

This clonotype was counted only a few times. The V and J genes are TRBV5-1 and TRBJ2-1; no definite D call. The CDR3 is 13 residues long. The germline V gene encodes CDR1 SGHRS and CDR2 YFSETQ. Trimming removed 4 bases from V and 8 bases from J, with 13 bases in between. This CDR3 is CASSLGPLDEQFF. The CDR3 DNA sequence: TGCGCCAGCAGCCTCGGGCCCTTGGATGAGCAGTTCTTC.

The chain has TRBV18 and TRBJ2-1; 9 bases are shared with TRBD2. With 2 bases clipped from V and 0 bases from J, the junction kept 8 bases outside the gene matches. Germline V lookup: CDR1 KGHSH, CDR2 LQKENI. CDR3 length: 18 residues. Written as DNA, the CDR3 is TGTGCCAGCTCACCAATTAGCGGGGGCGCAAGCTCCTACAATGAGCAGTTCTTC. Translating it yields CASSPISGGASSYNEQFF.

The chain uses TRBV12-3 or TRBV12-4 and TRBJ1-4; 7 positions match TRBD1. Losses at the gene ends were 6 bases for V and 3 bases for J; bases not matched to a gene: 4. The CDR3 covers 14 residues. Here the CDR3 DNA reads TGTGCCAGCAGAATCGGGACAGCTAATGAAAAACTGTTTTTT. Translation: CASRIGTANEKLFF.

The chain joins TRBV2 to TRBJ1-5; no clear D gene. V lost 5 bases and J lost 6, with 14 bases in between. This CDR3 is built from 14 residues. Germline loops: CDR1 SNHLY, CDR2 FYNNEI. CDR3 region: CASSKTRRGQPQHF. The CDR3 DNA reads TGTGCCAGCAGTAAGACGCGGCGGGGTCAGCCCCAGCATTTT.

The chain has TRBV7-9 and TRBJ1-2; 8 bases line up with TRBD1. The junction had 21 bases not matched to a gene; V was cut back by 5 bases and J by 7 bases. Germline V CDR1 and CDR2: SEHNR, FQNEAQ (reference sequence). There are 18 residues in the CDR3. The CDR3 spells CASSGGDRTPIAFGGYTF. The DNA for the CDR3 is TGTGCCAGCAGCGGAGGGGACAGGACACCAATCGCGTTTGGTGGCTACACCTTC.

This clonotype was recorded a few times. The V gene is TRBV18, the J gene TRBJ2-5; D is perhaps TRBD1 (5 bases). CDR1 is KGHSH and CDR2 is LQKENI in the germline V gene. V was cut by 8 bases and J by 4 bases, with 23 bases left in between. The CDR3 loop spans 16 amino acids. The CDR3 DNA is TGTGCCAGCCGAAGACTTGACAGAGACTTGGGAGAGACCCAGTACTTC. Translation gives CASRRLDRDLGETQYF.

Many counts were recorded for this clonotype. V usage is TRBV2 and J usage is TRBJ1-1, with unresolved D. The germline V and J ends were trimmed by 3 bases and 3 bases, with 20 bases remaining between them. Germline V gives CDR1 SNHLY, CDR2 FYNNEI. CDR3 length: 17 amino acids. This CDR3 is CASSESGLVGGYTEAFF. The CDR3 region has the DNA TGTGCCAGCAGTGAGTCAGGATTGGTTGGAGGGTACACTGAAGCTTTCTTT.

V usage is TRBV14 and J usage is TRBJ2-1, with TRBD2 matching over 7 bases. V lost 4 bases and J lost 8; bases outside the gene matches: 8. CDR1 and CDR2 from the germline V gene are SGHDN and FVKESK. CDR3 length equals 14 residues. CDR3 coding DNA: TGTGCCAGCAGCCCGGAGCGGGGTTTAGATGAGCAGTTCTTC. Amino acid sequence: CASSPERGLDEQFF.

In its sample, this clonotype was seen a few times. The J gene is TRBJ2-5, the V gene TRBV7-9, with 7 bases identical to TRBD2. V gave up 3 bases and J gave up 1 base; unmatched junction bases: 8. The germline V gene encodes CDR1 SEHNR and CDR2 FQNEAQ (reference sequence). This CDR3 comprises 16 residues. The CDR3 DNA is TGTGCCAGCAGCTTGTGGAGGGACTATGCCCAAGAGACCCAGTACTTC. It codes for CASSLWRDYAQETQYF.

CDR3 coding DNA: TGTGCCAGCAGCCAAGTCGGGGGCGCCGCTGAAGCTTTCTTT. This translates into CASSQVGGAAEAFF. V and J are TRBV3-1 and TRBJ1-1; tentatively, D is TRBD1 (6 bases). V lost 1 base, J lost 6 bases, and 12 bases lay in between. The V gene's germline CDR1 is LGHDT and CDR2 YNNKEL (reference sequence). CDR3 length equals 14 residues.

CDR3 nucleotides: TGTGCCAGCAGCTCAGGGTTGGTGGATTCACCCCTCCACTTT. It codes for CASSSGLVDSPLHF. The chain employs TRBV6-9 and TRBJ1-6; D is perhaps TRBD1 (5 bases). The CDR3 has 14 residues. In germline, CDR1 is MNHGY, CDR2 SVAAGI. V gave up 6 bases and J gave up 8 bases, with 14 bases separating them.

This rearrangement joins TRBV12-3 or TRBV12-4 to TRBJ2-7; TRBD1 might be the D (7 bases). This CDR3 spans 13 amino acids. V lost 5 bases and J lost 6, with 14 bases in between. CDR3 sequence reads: CASSTPEGAEQYF. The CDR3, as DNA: TGTGCCAGCAGTACTCCGGAGGGGGCCGAGCAGTACTTC.

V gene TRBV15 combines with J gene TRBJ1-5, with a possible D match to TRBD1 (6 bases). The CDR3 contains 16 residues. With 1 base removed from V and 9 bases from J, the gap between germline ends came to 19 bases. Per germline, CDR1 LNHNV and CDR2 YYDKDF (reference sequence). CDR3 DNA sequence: TGTGCCACCAGCAGAGCAGGTGGACAGAAATCAAGGCCCCAGCATTTT. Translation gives CATSRAGGQKSRPQHF.

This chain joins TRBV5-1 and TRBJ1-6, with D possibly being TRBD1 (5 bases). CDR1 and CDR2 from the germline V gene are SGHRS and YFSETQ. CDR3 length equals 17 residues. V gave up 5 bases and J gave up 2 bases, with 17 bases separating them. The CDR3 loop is CASRSIGAYPYNSPLHF. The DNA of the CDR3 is TGCGCCAGCAGAAGTATAGGGGCATACCCCTATAATTCACCCCTCCACTTT.

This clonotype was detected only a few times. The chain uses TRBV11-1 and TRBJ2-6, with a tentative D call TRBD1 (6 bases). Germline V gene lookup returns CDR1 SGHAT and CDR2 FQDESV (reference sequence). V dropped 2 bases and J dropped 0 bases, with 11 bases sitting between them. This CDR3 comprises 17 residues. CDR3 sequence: CASSLRQGTSGANVLTF. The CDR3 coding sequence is TGTGCCAGCAGCTTAAGGCAGGGGACCTCTGGGGCCAACGTCCTGACTTTC.

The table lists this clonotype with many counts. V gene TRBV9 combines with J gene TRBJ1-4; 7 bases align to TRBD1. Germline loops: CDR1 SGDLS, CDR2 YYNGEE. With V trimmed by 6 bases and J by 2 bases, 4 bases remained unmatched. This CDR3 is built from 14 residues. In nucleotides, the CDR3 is TGTGCCAGCAACTTACAGGGGACTAATGAAAAACTGTTTTTT. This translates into CASNLQGTNEKLFF.